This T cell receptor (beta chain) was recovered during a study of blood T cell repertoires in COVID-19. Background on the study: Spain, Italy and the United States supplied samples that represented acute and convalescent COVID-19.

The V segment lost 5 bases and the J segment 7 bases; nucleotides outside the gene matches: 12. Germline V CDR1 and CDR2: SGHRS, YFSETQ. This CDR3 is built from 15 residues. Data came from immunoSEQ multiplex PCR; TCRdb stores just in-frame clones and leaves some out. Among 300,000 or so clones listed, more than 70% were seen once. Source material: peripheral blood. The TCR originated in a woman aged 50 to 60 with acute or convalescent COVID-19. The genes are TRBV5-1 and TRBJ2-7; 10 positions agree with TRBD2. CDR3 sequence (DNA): TGCGCCAGCAGTCAGGTAGCGGGAGGTGAGGCGGAGCAGTACTTC. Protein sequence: CASSQVAGGEAEQYF. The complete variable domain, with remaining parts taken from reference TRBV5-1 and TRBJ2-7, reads KAGVTQTPRYLIKTRGQQVTLSCSPISGHRSVSWYQQTPGQGLQFLFEYFSETQRNKGNFPGRFSGRQFSNSRSEMNVSTLELGDSALYLCASSQVAGGEAEQYFGPGTRLTVT.